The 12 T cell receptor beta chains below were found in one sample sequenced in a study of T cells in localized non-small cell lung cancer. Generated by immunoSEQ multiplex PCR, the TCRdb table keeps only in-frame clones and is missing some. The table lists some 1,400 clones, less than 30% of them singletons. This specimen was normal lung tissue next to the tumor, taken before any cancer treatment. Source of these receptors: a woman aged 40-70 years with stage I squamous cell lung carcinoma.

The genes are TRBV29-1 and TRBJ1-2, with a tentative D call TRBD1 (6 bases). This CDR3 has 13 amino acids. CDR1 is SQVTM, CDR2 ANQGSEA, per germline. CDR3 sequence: CFSTGAATRGYTF. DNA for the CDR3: TGCTTTTCGACAGGAGCGGCAACTAGAGGCTACACCTTC.

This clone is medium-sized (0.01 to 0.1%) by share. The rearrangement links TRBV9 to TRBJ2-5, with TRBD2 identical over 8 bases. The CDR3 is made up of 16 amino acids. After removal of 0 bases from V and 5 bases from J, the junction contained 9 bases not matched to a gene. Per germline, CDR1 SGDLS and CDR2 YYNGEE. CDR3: CASSVGREAQGETQYF. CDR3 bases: TGTGCCAGCAGCGTAGGGCGGGAGGCGCAGGGGGAGACCCAGTACTTC.

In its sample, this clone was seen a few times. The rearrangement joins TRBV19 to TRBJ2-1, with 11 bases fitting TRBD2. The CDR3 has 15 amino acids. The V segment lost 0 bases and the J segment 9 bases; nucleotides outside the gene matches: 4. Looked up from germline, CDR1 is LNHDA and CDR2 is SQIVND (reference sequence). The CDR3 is CASSIDPSGRTEQFF. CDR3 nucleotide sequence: TGTGCCAGTAGTATAGATCCTAGCGGGAGGACTGAGCAGTTCTTC. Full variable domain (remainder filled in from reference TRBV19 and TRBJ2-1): DGGITQSPKYLFRKEGQNVTLSCEQNLNHDAMYWYRQDPGQGLRLIYYSQIVNDFQKGDIAEGYSVSREKKESFPLTVTSAQKNPTAFYLCASSIDPSGRTEQFFGPGTRLTVL.

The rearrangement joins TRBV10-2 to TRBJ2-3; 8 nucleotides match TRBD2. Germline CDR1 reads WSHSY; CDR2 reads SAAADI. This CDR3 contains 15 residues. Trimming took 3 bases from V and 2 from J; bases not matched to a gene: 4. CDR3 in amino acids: CASSDGREVTDTQYF. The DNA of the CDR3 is TGCGCCAGCAGTGACGGGCGGGAGGTCACAGATACGCAGTATTTT.

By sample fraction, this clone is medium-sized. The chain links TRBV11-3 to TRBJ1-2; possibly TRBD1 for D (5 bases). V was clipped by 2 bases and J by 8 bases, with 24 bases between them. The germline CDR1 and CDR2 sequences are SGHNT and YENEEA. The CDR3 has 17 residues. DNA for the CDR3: TGTGCCAGCAGCTTAAGGGGTGGAGGTACAGTTGCTTACGGCTACACCTTC. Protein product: CASSLRGGGTVAYGYTF.

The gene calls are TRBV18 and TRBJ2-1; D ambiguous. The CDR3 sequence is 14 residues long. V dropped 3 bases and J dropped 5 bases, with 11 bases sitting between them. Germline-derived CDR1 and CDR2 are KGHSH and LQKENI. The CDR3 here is CASSPLTRNNEQFF. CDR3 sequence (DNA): TGTGCCAGCTCACCCCTTACGAGGAACAATGAGCAGTTCTTC.

The CDR3 nucleotides read TGTGCCAGCAGTTCACGGACAGCGAACACCGGGGAGCTGTTTTTT. It translates to CASSSRTANTGELFF. This chain connects TRBV6-8 to TRBJ2-2; possibly TRBD1 for D (6 bases). The CDR3 is 15 residues long. In germline, CDR1 is MNHGY, CDR2 SAAAGT. Trimming removed 4 bases from V and 0 bases from J, with 9 bases in between.

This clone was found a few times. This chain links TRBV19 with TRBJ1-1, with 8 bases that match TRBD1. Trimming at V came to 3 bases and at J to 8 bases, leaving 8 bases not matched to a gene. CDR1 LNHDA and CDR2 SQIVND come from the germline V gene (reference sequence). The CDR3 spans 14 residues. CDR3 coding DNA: TGTGCCAGTAGTATCACGGCCAGGGGGCACGAAGCTTTCTTT. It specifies CASSITARGHEAFF.

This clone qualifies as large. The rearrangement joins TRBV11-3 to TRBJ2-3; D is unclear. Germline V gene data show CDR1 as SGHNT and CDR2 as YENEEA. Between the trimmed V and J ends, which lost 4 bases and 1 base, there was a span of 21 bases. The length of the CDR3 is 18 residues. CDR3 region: CASSSQTLDSTGTDTQYF. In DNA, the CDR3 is TGTGCCAGCAGCTCCCAAACCTTAGATTCAACGGGCACAGATACGCAGTATTTT.

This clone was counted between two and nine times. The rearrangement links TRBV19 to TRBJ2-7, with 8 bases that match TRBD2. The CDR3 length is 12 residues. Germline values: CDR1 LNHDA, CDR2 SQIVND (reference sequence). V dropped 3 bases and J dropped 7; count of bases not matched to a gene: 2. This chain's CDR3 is CASSMGLGEQYF. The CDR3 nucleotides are TGTGCCAGTAGTATGGGACTAGGGGAGCAGTACTTC.

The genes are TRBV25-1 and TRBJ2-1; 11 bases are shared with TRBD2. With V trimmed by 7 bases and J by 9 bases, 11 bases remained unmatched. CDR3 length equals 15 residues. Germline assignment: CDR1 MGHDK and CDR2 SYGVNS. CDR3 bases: TGTGCCAGCAATTCTCCGGGACTAGCGGTTAGTGAGCAGTTCTTC. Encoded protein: CASNSPGLAVSEQFF.

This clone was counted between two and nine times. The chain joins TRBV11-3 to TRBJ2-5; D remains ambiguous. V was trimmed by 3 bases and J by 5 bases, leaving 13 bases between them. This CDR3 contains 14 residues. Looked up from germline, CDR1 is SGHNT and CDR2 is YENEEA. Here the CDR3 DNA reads TGTGCCAGCAGCTTGGAGAACGACTGGGAGACCCAGTACTTC. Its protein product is CASSLENDWETQYF. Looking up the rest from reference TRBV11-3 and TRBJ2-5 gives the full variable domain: EAGVVQSPRYKIIEKKQPVAFWCNPISGHNTLYWYLQNLGQGPELLIRYENEEAVDDSQLPKDRFSAERLKGVDSTLKIQPAELGDSAVYLCASSLENDWETQYFGPGTRLLVL.